One T cell receptor (beta chain) is described in this entry. What it recognizes is unknown. V lost 7 bases and J 6 bases, leaving 18 bases between the germline ends. Germline CDR1 is MNHEY and CDR2 is SVGAGI. The CDR3 runs 14 residues. The assay was immunoSEQ multiplex PCR, and TCRdb's table has in-frame clones only and misses some. The sample includes some 3,600 clones, 59% of them seen just once. This record comes from a study of coeliac disease. Study-wide points: The authors judged this method unsuitable for unbiased gliadin-specific T cell detection. Published gliadin-specific TRB sequences appeared in about 45% of the 18 coeliac samples, 1 of 6 controls. Intraepithelial and lamina propria fractions were not highly pure, so cross-contamination was possible.

The chain uses TRBV6-5 and TRBJ1-1; D is perhaps TRBD1 (6 bases). This sequence was found in a man in his 70s without celiac disease. Sequencing was carried out using lymphocytes from the gut lamina propria. The DNA for the CDR3 is TGTGCCAGCAATTCCCCGGGACATTACGCTGAAGCTTTCTTT. Its translation: CASNSPGHYAEAFF.